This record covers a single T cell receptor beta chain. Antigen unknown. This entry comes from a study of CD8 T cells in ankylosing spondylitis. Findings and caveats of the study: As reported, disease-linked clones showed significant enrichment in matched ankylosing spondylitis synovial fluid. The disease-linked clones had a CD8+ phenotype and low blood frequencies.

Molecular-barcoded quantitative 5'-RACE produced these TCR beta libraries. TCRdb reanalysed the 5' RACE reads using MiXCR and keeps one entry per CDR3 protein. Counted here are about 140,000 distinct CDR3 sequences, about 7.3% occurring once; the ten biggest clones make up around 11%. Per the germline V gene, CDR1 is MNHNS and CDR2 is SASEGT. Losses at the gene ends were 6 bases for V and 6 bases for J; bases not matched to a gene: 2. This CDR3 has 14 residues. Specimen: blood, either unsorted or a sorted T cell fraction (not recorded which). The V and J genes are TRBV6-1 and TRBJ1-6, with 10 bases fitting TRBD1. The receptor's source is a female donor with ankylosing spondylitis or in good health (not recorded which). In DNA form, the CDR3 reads TGTGCCAGCAGCTGGGACAGGGGTAATTCACCCCTCCACTTT. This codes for CASSWDRGNSPLHF.